Below, one T cell receptor beta chain is given with its context. The sample originates from a study of T cell changes during pregnancy in multiple sclerosis. The CDR3 is made up of 16 amino acids. Germline lookup yields CDR1 PRHDT and CDR2 FYEKMQ (reference sequence). V gave up 5 bases and J gave up 12 bases; unmatched junction bases: 20. Sequencing was performed with immunoSEQ multiplex PCR; in TCRdb, only in-frame clones are kept and a portion is missing. The sample yields roughly 45,000 clones, around 93% seen once. This material consisted of CD8+ T cells from peripheral blood mononuclear cells, taken in the first trimester of pregnancy. This receptor was taken from a female donor with multiple sclerosis, enrolled in a pregnancy study. The V and J genes are TRBV13 and TRBJ2-7, with 9 bases that match TRBD2. CDR3 protein: CASSLRVRGGRAGGYF. CDR3 DNA sequence: TGTGCCAGCAGCCTCCGGGTTCGCGGCGGGAGGGCCGGTGGGTACTTC.